This T cell receptor (beta chain) was sequenced in a study of identical twins. MiXCR, run by TCRdb on the 5' RACE reads, gives a single entry per CDR3 protein. Of over 250,000 distinct CDR3 sequences in the sample, more than 8% were seen once. Germline V gene sequence: CDR1 SNHLY, CDR2 FYNNEI. The CDR3 sequence is 13 residues long. V lost 3 bases and J 2 bases, leaving 8 bases between the germline ends. This clonotype showed up many times. The sample was also reused in another study, on yellow fever vaccine responses in identical twins.

This chain joins TRBV2 and TRBJ2-7, with D hard to call. The sample was CD8+ T cells sorted from blood. The TCR comes from a woman aged 18 to 35 in good health. CDR3 sequence reads: CASSEVTAYEQYF. The CDR3 coding sequence is TGTGCCAGCAGTGAGGTGACCGCCTACGAGCAGTACTTC.